Below, 23 T cell receptor beta chains from the same sample are listed, as sequenced in a study of early T cells in non-severe SARS-CoV-2 infection. TCRdb analysed the 5' RACE reads with MiXCR anew, one entry per CDR3 protein. The sample lists 80,000 to 95,000 distinct CDR3 sequences, roughly 13% occurring once. Source material: whole blood. These receptors were obtained from an adult who was a healthcare worker with PCR-confirmed SARS-CoV-2 infection or an uninfected control (not recorded which).

The chain links TRBV18 to TRBJ2-5, with D maybe TRBD2 (5 bases). This CDR3 comprises 12 residues. Trimming left V 4 bases short and J 5 bases short, with 8 bases between. Germline V gives CDR1 KGHSH, CDR2 LQKENI. This CDR3 reads CASSRGAETQYF. Written as DNA, the CDR3 is TGTGCCAGCTCACGGGGAGCCGAGACCCAGTACTTC.

This clonotype has only a few counts. V gene TRBV28 combines with J gene TRBJ2-5, with D possibly TRBD1 on 6 matching bases. V was shortened by 5 bases and J by 5 bases, with 15 bases between the two germline ends. From germline, CDR1 is MDHEN and CDR2 SYDVKM. CDR3 length equals 14 residues. In DNA, the CDR3 is TGTGCCAGCAGTCCCCACAGGGTTTTGGAGACCCAGTACTTC. Translation gives CASSPHRVLETQYF.

V is TRBV27 and J is TRBJ1-1; D may be TRBD1 (5 bases). The ends were cut back, 3 bases at V and 2 bases at J, with 7 bases in the middle. Looked up from germline, CDR1 is MNHEY and CDR2 is SMNVEV (reference sequence). This CDR3 is 13 amino acids long. As DNA, the CDR3 is TGTGCCAGCAGTTTCCGGGACAACACTGAAGCTTTCTTT. Amino acid sequence: CASSFRDNTEAFF.

This clonotype was seen a few times. The genes are TRBV29-1 and TRBJ1-1; D gene uncertain. The V end lost 6 bases, the J end lost 1 base, and 9 bases lay between the germline ends. In germline, CDR1 is SQVTM, CDR2 ANQGSEA. This CDR3 is 12 amino acids long. CDR3 sequence (DNA): TGCAGCGTCGATAATGCGAACACTGAAGCTTTCTTT. Its translation: CSVDNANTEAFF.

Ten or more counts support this clonotype. The CDR3 loop reads CASSLSGTGYEQYF. CDR3 DNA: TGTGCCAGCTCGCTCAGTGGGACGGGTTACGAGCAGTACTTC. The chain combines TRBV18 with TRBJ2-7; D is perhaps TRBD1 or TRBD2 (5 bases each). Germline CDR1 and CDR2: KGHSH and LQKENI. The CDR3 runs 14 residues. V was clipped by 6 bases and J by 4 bases, with 16 bases between them.

J is TRBJ2-3 and V is TRBV20-1; 11 nucleotides align to TRBD2. CDR1 is DFQATT, CDR2 SNEGSKA, per germline (reference sequence). The CDR3 totals 17 residues. After removal of 6 bases from V and 1 base from J, the junction contained 12 bases not matched to a gene. The CDR3 region has the DNA TGCAGTGCCACCAAGGCTAGCGGGGGGAGGGGCACAGATACGCAGTATTTT. Translating gives CSATKASGGRGTDTQYF.

The rearrangement links TRBV7-9 to TRBJ2-2, with D possibly being TRBD1 or TRBD2 (5 bases each). Trimming took 6 bases from V and 7 from J, leaving 18 bases between them. Germline CDR1 and CDR2: SEHNR and FQNEAQ (reference sequence). The CDR3 runs 15 residues. CDR3 sequence: CASSPSGPNGGELFF. The DNA of the CDR3 is TGTGCCAGCAGTCCCTCGGGGCCCAACGGCGGGGAGCTGTTTTTT.

A note on this clonotype: One junction end disagrees with the germline gene, perhaps due to a read error. CDR3: CASSHGQANFF. The CDR3 DNA is TGTGCCAGCAGCCACGGACAAGCTAATTTTTTT. The chain employs TRBV3-1 and TRBJ1-3; perhaps TRBD1 as D (5 bases). Germline CDR1 is LGHDT and CDR2 is YNNKEL (reference sequence). This CDR3 comprises 11 residues. Supplemented by reference TRBV3-1 and TRBJ1-3, the full variable domain reads DTAVSQTPKYLVTQMGNDKSIKCEQNLGHDTMYWYKQDSKKFLKIMFSYNNKELIINETVPNRFSPKSPDKAHLNLHINSLELGDSAVYFCASSHGQANFFGEGSWLTVV.

This clonotype was recorded many times. The chain carries TRBV11-2 and TRBJ2-7, with TRBD1 identical over 7 bases. The CDR3 loop spans 14 amino acids. The V segment lost 5 bases and the J segment 4 bases; nucleotides outside the gene matches: 8. Germline lookup yields CDR1 SGHAT and CDR2 FQNNGV. CDR3 DNA: TGTGCCAGCAGCCGACAGGGATGGAAATACGAGCAGTACTTC. Its translation: CASSRQGWKYEQYF. Full variable domain (outside the CDR3, taken from reference TRBV11-2 and TRBJ2-7): EAGVAQSPRYKIIEKRQSVAFWCNPISGHATLYWYQQILGQGPKLLIQFQNNGVVDDSQLPKDRFSAERLKGVDSTLKIQPAKLEDSAVYLCASSRQGWKYEQYFGPGTRLTVT.

The chain links TRBV11-2 to TRBJ2-3, with D possibly matching TRBD1 (5 bases). This CDR3 region has 17 residues. Trimming left V 6 bases short and J 1 base short, with 20 bases between. Germline V gene lookup returns CDR1 SGHAT and CDR2 FQNNGV. CDR3 DNA sequence: TGTGCCAGCAGACAATTAGGCAGGGTTGAGCGCACAGATACGCAGTATTTT. It codes for CASRQLGRVERTDTQYF.

This clonotype was detected only a few times. The gene calls are TRBV7-2 and TRBJ2-2; unclear D gene. V gave up 1 base and J gave up 4 bases, with 16 bases separating them. CDR3 length: 17 residues. CDR1 SGHTA and CDR2 FQGNSA come from the germline V gene. The CDR3 nucleotides are TGTGCCAGCAGCTTAGGGCGCGATATACAAGGCACCGGGGAGCTGTTTTTT. It is translated as CASSLGRDIQGTGELFF.

This rearrangement joins TRBV6-5 to TRBJ2-7; perhaps TRBD2 as D (7 bases). CDR3 length: 16 residues. Germline V gives CDR1 MNHEY, CDR2 SVGAGI. Between the trimmed V and J ends, which lost 2 bases and 6 bases, there was a span of 20 bases. CDR3 amino acids: CASSYDFTGGRREQYF. CDR3 in DNA: TGTGCCAGCAGTTACGATTTTACCGGGGGGCGGCGCGAGCAGTACTTC.

The J gene is TRBJ2-5, the V gene TRBV29-1, with a weak D call TRBD2 (7 bases). This CDR3 is 12 amino acids long. Germline V lookup: CDR1 SQVTM, CDR2 ANQGSEA. V lost 6 bases and J 7 bases, leaving 15 bases between the germline ends. The CDR3 loop reads CSVDRTGGTQYF. The CDR3 coding sequence is TGCAGCGTCGACAGGACGGGGGGGACCCAGTACTTC.

This chain joins TRBV20-1 and TRBJ1-6, with 10 bases that match TRBD1. In germline, CDR1 is DFQATT, CDR2 SNEGSKA (reference sequence). Trimming at V came to 3 bases and at J to 4 bases, leaving 12 bases not matched to a gene. The CDR3 is 18 residues long. The CDR3, as DNA: TGCAGTGCTAGTAAGATCGCGGACAGGGGGTTTTATAATTCACCCCTCCACTTT. Protein: CSASKIADRGFYNSPLHF.

This clonotype has only one observation. The rearrangement uses TRBV7-6 and TRBJ2-5, with D unresolved. This CDR3 spans 15 amino acids. V lost 2 bases to trimming and J lost 0 bases, with 10 bases between them. CDR1 and CDR2 from the germline V gene are SGHVS and FNYEAQ. This CDR3 reads CASSLFIRYQETQYF. The CDR3 bases are TGTGCCAGCAGCTTATTTATCAGGTACCAAGAGACCCAGTACTTC.

This clonotype has more than one count but fewer than ten. Here the CDR3 DNA reads TGTGCCAGCAGCTTAGGACGGGTGCCCCACAATGAGCAGTTCTTC. Amino acid sequence: CASSLGRVPHNEQFF. V gene TRBV11-2 combines with J gene TRBJ2-1; D is ambiguous. The germline gives CDR1 SGHAT, CDR2 FQNNGV. The V end was cut by 1 base, the J end by 5 bases, with 12 bases between. The CDR3 loop spans 15 amino acids.

This clonotype was seen a handful of times. The chain recombines TRBV29-1 with TRBJ2-3; the match to TRBD1 covers 8 bases. After removal of 8 bases from V and 2 bases from J, the junction contained 15 bases not matched to a gene. The CDR3 length is 16 residues. Germline V CDR1 and CDR2: SQVTM, ANQGSEA. For the CDR3, the DNA is TGCAGCACTATACGCCGACAGGGGTCGGTCACAGATACGCAGTATTTT. Its protein product is CSTIRRQGSVTDTQYF.

This clonotype was found a few times. J is TRBJ2-5 and V is TRBV12-3 or TRBV12-4; maybe TRBD2 (6 bases). V lost 2 bases to trimming and J lost 5 bases, with 12 bases between them. The CDR3 loop spans 14 amino acids. The CDR3: CASSLRPEGETQYF. CDR3 coding DNA: TGTGCCAGCAGTTTACGGCCGGAGGGGGAGACCCAGTACTTC.

This sequence joins TRBV27 and TRBJ2-1, with D unresolved. The germline CDR1 and CDR2 sequences are MNHEY and SMNVEV (reference sequence). Trimming stripped 3 bases from V and 10 bases from J, with 13 bases between. This CDR3 has 13 residues. CDR3 amino acids: CASSLGFPAEQFF. The CDR3 DNA reads as TGTGCCAGCAGTTTGGGTTTCCCCGCCGAGCAGTTCTTC.

This clonotype was recorded many times. The chain combines TRBV12-3 or TRBV12-4 with TRBJ2-2, with 8 bases identical to TRBD2. The CDR3 has 16 amino acids. V lost 7 bases, J lost 7 bases, and 14 bases stayed unmatched. The CDR3 nucleotides read TGTGCCAGCACTCATACCATAGGAGCGGGGGACGGGGAGCTGTTTTTT. Translating gives CASTHTIGAGDGELFF.

This clonotype was observed a handful of times. The chain is built from TRBV6-2 or TRBV6-3 and TRBJ2-3; no definite D call. The CDR3 spans 13 residues. CDR1 is MNHEY, CDR2 SVGEGT, per germline. The V end lost 2 bases, the J end lost 6 bases, and 9 bases lay between the germline ends. The CDR3, as DNA: TGTGCCAGCAGTTACACGGTGGTCGATACGCAGTATTTT. Its translation: CASSYTVVDTQYF.

The rearrangement uses TRBV5-6 and TRBJ2-1; D perhaps matches TRBD2 (6 bases). This CDR3 region has 15 residues. Germline CDR1 and CDR2: SGHDT and YYEEEE. V was pared by 4 bases and J by 6 bases, with 17 bases between. CDR3 sequence reads: CASSGGHVAANEQFF. CDR3 DNA sequence: TGTGCCAGCAGCGGAGGGCATGTGGCTGCCAATGAGCAGTTCTTC.

The genes are TRBV20-1 and TRBJ2-5; TRBD2 is a possible D gene (5 bases). The CDR3 is made up of 13 amino acids. Germline V gene sequence: CDR1 DFQATT, CDR2 SNEGSKA (reference sequence). Trimming removed 3 bases from V and 7 bases from J, with 15 bases in between. The DNA of the CDR3 is TGCAGTGCTAGGCGGCTTAGCGTCGGGACCCAGTACTTC. It codes for CSARRLSVGTQYF.